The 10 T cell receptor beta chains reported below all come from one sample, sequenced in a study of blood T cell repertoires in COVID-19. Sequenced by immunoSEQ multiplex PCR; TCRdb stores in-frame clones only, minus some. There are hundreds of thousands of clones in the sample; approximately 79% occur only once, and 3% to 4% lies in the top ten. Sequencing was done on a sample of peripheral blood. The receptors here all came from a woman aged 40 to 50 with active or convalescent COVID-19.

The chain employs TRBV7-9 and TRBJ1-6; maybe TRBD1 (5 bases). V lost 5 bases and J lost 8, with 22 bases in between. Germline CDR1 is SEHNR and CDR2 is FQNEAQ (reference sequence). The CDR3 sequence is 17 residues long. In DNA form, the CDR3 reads TGTGCCAGCAGCCCCATGGGCAGGGCCCGGGGGGATTCACCCCTCCACTTT. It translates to CASSPMGRARGDSPLHF.

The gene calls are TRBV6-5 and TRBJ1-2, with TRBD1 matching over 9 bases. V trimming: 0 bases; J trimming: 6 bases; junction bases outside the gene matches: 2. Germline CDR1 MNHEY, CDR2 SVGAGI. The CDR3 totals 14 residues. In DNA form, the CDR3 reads TGTGCCAGCAGTTACTCGAGGACAGGGGATGGCTACACCTTC. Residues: CASSYSRTGDGYTF.

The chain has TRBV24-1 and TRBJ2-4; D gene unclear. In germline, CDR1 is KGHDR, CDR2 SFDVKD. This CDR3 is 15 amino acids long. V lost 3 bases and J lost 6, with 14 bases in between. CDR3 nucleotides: TGTGCCACCAGTGATAACTGTGCGGCCTTAAACATTCAGTACTTC. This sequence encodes CATSDNCAALNIQYF.

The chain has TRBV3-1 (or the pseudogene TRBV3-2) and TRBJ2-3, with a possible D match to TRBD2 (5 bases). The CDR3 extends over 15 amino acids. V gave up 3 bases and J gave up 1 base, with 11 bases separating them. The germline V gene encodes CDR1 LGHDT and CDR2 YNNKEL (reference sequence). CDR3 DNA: TGTGCCAGCAGCCATTCGGGGTCCCGCACAGATACGCAGTATTTT. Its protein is CASSHSGSRTDTQYF.

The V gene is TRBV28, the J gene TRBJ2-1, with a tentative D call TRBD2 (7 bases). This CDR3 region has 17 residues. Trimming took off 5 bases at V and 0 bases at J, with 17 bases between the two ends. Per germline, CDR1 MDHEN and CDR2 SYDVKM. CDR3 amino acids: CASSPLGGPSSYNEQFF. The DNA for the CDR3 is TGTGCCAGCAGTCCACTCGGGGGGCCGAGCTCCTACAATGAGCAGTTCTTC.

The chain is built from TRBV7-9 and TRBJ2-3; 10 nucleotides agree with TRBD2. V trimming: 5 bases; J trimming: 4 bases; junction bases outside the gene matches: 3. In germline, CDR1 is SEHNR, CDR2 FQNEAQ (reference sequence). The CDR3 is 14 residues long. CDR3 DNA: TGTGCCAGCAGCCTGACTAGCGGGCCAGATACGCAGTATTTT. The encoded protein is CASSLTSGPDTQYF.

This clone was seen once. CDR3 in amino acids: CSAAQGFNSPLHF. The CDR3, as DNA: TGCAGCGCCGCACAGGGGTTTAATTCACCCCTCCACTTT. This chain joins TRBV29-1 and TRBJ1-6, with 7 bases fitting TRBD1. Germline V gene sequence: CDR1 SQVTM, CDR2 ANQGSEA. V lost 7 bases and J lost 6; bases outside the gene matches: 6. The CDR3 contains 13 residues.

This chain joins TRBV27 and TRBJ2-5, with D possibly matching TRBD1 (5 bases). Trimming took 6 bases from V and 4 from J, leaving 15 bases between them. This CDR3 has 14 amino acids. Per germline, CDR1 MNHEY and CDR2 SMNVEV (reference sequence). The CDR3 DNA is TGTGCCAGCAGCAGGGCGATCCTGGGAGAGACCCAGTACTTC. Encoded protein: CASSRAILGETQYF.

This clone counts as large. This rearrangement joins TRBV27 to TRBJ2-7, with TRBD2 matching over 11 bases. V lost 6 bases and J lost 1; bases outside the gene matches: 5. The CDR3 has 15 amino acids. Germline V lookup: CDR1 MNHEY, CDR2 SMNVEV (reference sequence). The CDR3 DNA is TGTGCCAGCAGGTCTAGCGGGGGGCCATCCTACGAGCAGTACTTC. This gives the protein CASRSSGGPSYEQYF.

CDR3 DNA: TGTGCCAGCAGCCTGGCCAGGCAGGGGTCCTCCGGCGAGCAGTACTTC. It yields the protein CASSLARQGSSGEQYF. This chain uses TRBV5-4 with TRBJ2-7, with a possible D match to TRBD1 (6 bases). Trimming left V 4 bases short and J 6 bases short, with 23 bases between. The CDR3 runs 16 residues. Germline values: CDR1 SGHNT, CDR2 YYREEE (reference sequence).